A selection of T cell receptor beta chains follows, all from one sample in a study of T cell repertoires in aging, cancer and after chemotherapy. Each CDR3 protein gets one entry after TCRdb re-called the multiplex PCR reads with MiXCR. The sample includes roughly 1,800 distinct CDR3 sequences, 64% seen only once; the top ten take 50% to 70%. The sequencing sample was made of blood. The receptors come from a human donor with a solid tumor. Both conserved end residues are part of each CDR3. A D gene is named only where the DNA matches it firmly. Not every row has a clone size; where given, it reads once, few, many or a size class.

J gene: TRBJ2-3
D gene: .
V gene: TRBV6-6
clone size: .
CDR3 protein: CASRPAASTDTQYF

J gene: TRBJ2-2
D gene: TRBD2
V gene: TRBV7-6
clone size: .
CDR3 protein: CASSLASSGGRNTGELFF

J gene: TRBJ2-1
D gene: .
V gene: TRBV6-5
clone size: .
CDR3 protein: CASSYVPVGGISEQFF

J gene: TRBJ1-1
D gene: .
V gene: TRBV20-1
clone size: .
CDR3 protein: CSANSGVETEAFF

J gene: TRBJ1-4
D gene: .
V gene: TRBV27
clone size: .
CDR3 protein: CASSEPSSDTHFTTNEKLFF

J gene: TRBJ2-7
D gene: TRBD1
V gene: TRBV7-2
clone size: medium-sized
CDR3 protein: CASSFDRVFYEQYF

J gene: TRBJ1-1
D gene: .
V gene: TRBV27
clone size: .
CDR3 protein: CASSRGWTTEAFF

J gene: TRBJ1-2
D gene: .
V gene: TRBV15
clone size: .
CDR3 protein: CATGQPNYGYTF

J gene: TRBJ1-1
D gene: .
V gene: TRBV12-3/TRBV12-4
clone size: .
CDR3 protein: CASSLAARSTEAFF

J gene: TRBJ2-3
D gene: TRBD1
V gene: TRBV7-2
clone size: .
CDR3 protein: CASTNRGADTQYF

J gene: TRBJ2-7
D gene: .
V gene: TRBV7-2
clone size: .
CDR3 protein: CASSLGAKPYF

J gene: TRBJ1-3
D gene: .
V gene: TRBV7-3
clone size: .
CDR3 protein: CASSDGNTIYF

J gene: TRBJ2-7
D gene: .
V gene: TRBV14
clone size: .
CDR3 protein: CASSPTPYEQYF

J gene: TRBJ2-7
D gene: TRBD2
V gene: TRBV12-3/TRBV12-4
clone size: .
CDR3 protein: CASSSLAYEQYF

J gene: TRBJ2-4
D gene: TRBD2
V gene: TRBV6-5
clone size: .
CDR3 protein: CASSSPTSGKNIQYF

J gene: TRBJ2-7
D gene: .
V gene: TRBV11-2
clone size: .
CDR3 protein: CASSFLQGGQYF

J gene: TRBJ1-1
D gene: TRBD1
V gene: TRBV5-4
clone size: few
CDR3 protein: CASSRQGANTEAFF

J gene: TRBJ2-6
D gene: .
V gene: TRBV28
clone size: few
CDR3 protein: CASSGGTFNSGANVLTF

J gene: TRBJ1-5
D gene: .
V gene: TRBV7-6
clone size: .
CDR3 protein: CASSLGDQWQPQHF

J gene: TRBJ2-7
D gene: .
V gene: TRBV7-2
clone size: .
CDR3 protein: CASSFSFRGPYEQYF

J gene: TRBJ2-5
D gene: .
V gene: TRBV24-1
clone size: .
CDR3 protein: CATSDGYQETQYF

J gene: TRBJ1-4
D gene: .
V gene: TRBV5-6
clone size: .
CDR3 protein: CASSLGGSNEKLFF

J gene: TRBJ2-7
D gene: .
V gene: TRBV6-5
clone size: once
CDR3 protein: CASRETGSYEQYF

J gene: TRBJ2-5
D gene: TRBD2
V gene: TRBV12-3/TRBV12-4
clone size: .
CDR3 protein: CASSDTSGIETQYF

J gene: TRBJ1-5
D gene: .
V gene: TRBV19
clone size: few
CDR3 protein: CASSIGLRGNQPQHF

J gene: TRBJ1-1
D gene: .
V gene: TRBV7-9
clone size: few
CDR3 protein: CASSLVRVEAFF

J gene: TRBJ2-7
D gene: .
V gene: TRBV7-9
clone size: .
CDR3 protein: CASSPPGAAYEQYF

J gene: TRBJ1-2
D gene: .
V gene: TRBV5-6
clone size: few
CDR3 protein: CASSFDSGHGYTF

J gene: TRBJ1-1
D gene: .
V gene: TRBV29-1
clone size: .
CDR3 protein: CSVPSGQEAFF

J gene: TRBJ2-1
D gene: .
V gene: TRBV10-3
clone size: few
CDR3 protein: CAISVGNEQFF

J gene: TRBJ1-2
D gene: TRBD1
V gene: TRBV6-6
clone size: .
CDR3 protein: CASSYQQGAFYGYTF

J gene: TRBJ1-1
D gene: .
V gene: TRBV6-1
clone size: .
CDR3 protein: CASSPSAEAEAFF

J gene: TRBJ2-3
D gene: TRBD2
V gene: TRBV6-1
clone size: .
CDR3 protein: CASKSSGVADTQYF

J gene: TRBJ1-5
D gene: .
V gene: TRBV7-9
clone size: .
CDR3 protein: CASTEGFNQPQHF

J gene: TRBJ2-3
D gene: .
V gene: TRBV6-5
clone size: .
CDR3 protein: CASSPRLVLNTDTQYF

J gene: TRBJ1-2
D gene: TRBD1
V gene: TRBV18
clone size: .
CDR3 protein: CASSSTTSGQEPSTF

J gene: TRBJ2-5
D gene: TRBD2
V gene: TRBV12-3/TRBV12-4
clone size: .
CDR3 protein: CASSLFTGTSILETQYF

J gene: TRBJ2-2
D gene: TRBD2
V gene: TRBV19
clone size: .
CDR3 protein: CASSTTNGLAGTTGELFF

J gene: TRBJ1-5
D gene: .
V gene: TRBV13
clone size: .
CDR3 protein: CASSLREGQPQHF

J gene: TRBJ2-5
D gene: TRBD2
V gene: TRBV7-2
clone size: .
CDR3 protein: CASSLGGGRFGETQYF

J gene: TRBJ1-1
D gene: .
V gene: TRBV5-4
clone size: few
CDR3 protein: CASSRESTVNTEAFF

J gene: TRBJ1-2
D gene: .
V gene: TRBV12-3/TRBV12-4
clone size: few
CDR3 protein: CASSLQGGGYTF

J gene: TRBJ1-5
D gene: .
V gene: TRBV20-1
clone size: .
CDR3 protein: CSAREPGRGSNQPQHF

J gene: TRBJ2-1
D gene: .
V gene: TRBV12-3/TRBV12-4
clone size: once
CDR3 protein: CASSLTHEQFF

J gene: TRBJ2-7
D gene: .
V gene: TRBV28
clone size: .
CDR3 protein: CASSRVLQYEQYF

J gene: TRBJ1-6
D gene: .
V gene: TRBV4-1
clone size: .
CDR3 protein: CASSQGGTVYSPLHF

J gene: TRBJ2-7
D gene: TRBD2
V gene: TRBV19
clone size: .
CDR3 protein: CASRATSGTYEQYF

J gene: TRBJ2-7
D gene: .
V gene: TRBV20-1
clone size: few
CDR3 protein: CSARDDTYEQYF

J gene: TRBJ2-7
D gene: .
V gene: TRBV11-1
clone size: .
CDR3 protein: CASSLAVGSEDYYEQYF

J gene: TRBJ2-1
D gene: .
V gene: TRBV5-6
clone size: .
CDR3 protein: CASSLGAYNEQFF

J gene: TRBJ2-1
D gene: .
V gene: TRBV27
clone size: .
CDR3 protein: CASSETSFSSYNEQFF

J gene: TRBJ2-3
D gene: .
V gene: TRBV10-3
clone size: few
CDR3 protein: CAISHPPTDTQYF

J gene: TRBJ1-1
D gene: .
V gene: TRBV5-4
clone size: .
CDR3 protein: CASSQGTEAFF

J gene: TRBJ1-1
D gene: .
V gene: TRBV29-1
clone size: .
CDR3 protein: CSTEGGETEAFF

J gene: TRBJ2-1
D gene: TRBD1
V gene: TRBV5-6
clone size: .
CDR3 protein: CASSSQTGDSYNEQFF